A single TCR beta chain is shown here with its context. This sample is drawn from a study of T cell responses to AZD1222 COVID-19 vaccine. Some clones are missing from TCRdb's copy, which holds only in-frame ones; the method was immunoSEQ multiplex PCR. The repertoire includes 120,000 to 150,000 clones, about 90% of them detected once, and just over 5.5% sits in the top ten. The CDR3 extends over 17 amino acids. CDR1 and CDR2 from the germline V gene are LGHNA and YNFKEQ. The V gene end was trimmed by 4 bases and the J gene end by 9 bases; junction bases not matched to a gene: 20. The sequencing here drew on peripheral blood, taken on day 0 of AZD1222 vaccination. The receptor was derived from an adult in good health. This sequence joins TRBV4-2 and TRBJ2-7, with 8 bases identical to TRBD1. Here the CDR3 DNA reads TGTGCCAGCAGCCGAGAGACAGGGGAGGCTGAAGTGGTACGGCAGTACTTC. This translates into CASSRETGEAEVVRQYF.